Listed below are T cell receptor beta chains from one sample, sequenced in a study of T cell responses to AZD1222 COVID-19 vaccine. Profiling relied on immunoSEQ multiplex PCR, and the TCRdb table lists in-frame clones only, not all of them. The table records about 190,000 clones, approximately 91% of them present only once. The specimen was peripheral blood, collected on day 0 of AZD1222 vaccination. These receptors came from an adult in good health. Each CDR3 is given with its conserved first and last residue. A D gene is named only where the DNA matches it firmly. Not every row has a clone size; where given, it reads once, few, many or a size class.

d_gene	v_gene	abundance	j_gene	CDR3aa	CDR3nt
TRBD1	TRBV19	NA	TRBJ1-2	CASSQNRGGTYGYTF	TGTGCCAGTAGTCAAAACAGGGGGGGCACCTATGGCTACACCTTC
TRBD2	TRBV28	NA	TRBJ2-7	CASSPRGGPKEQYF	TGTGCCAGCAGTCCCCGGGGGGGGCCTAAGGAGCAGTACTTC
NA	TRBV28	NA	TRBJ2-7	CASGGIYPYEQYF	TGTGCCAGCGGAGGCATATACCCCTACGAGCAGTACTTC
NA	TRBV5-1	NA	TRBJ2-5	CASSLESGAQYF	TGCGCCAGCAGCTTGGAGTCGGGGGCCCAGTACTTC
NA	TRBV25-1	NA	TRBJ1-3	CASAWGNTIYF	TGTGCCAGCGCGTGGGGAAACACCATATATTTT
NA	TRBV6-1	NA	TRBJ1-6	CASSEVGLRNSPLHF	TGTGCCAGCAGTGAAGTGGGATTACGGAATTCACCCCTCCACTTT
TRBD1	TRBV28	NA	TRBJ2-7	CASMLTGTGGFLDEQYF	TGTGCCAGCATGCTCACGGGGACAGGGGGTTTTCTAGACGAGCAGTACTTC
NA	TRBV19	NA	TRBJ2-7	CASAQQPPSGKYEQYF	TGTGCCAGCGCACAGCAACCACCCTCGGGGAAGTACGAGCAGTACTTC
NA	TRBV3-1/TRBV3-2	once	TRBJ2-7	CASSPGQPYEQYF	TGTGCCAGCAGCCCGGGGCAGCCGTACGAGCAGTACTTC
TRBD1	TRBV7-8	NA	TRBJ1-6	CASSQTGTLASPLHF	TGTGCCAGCAGCCAGACAGGGACCTTAGCTTCACCCCTCCACTTT
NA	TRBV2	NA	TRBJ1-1	CASSEVPPLMGDTEAFF	TGTGCCAGCAGTGAGGTCCCCCCCCTCATGGGGGACACTGAAGCTTTCTTT
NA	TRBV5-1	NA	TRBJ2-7	CASSLAGRPAYEQYF	TGCGCCAGCAGCTTGGCCGGGCGGCCCGCCTACGAGCAGTACTTC
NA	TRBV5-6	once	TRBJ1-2	CASSPWGGNDGYTF	TGTGCCAGCAGCCCTTGGGGAGGGAACGATGGCTACACCTTC
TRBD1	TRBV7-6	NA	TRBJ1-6	CASSPGGQGLNSPLHF	TGTGCCAGCAGCCCAGGGGGACAGGGACTCAATTCACCCCTCCACTTT
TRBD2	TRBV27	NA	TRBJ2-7	CASSLSGLAGAFSYEQYF	TGTGCCAGCAGTTTATCGGGACTAGCGGGGGCCTTTTCCTACGAGCAGTACTTC
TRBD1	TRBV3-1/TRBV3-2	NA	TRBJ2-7	CASSRTTGMAYEQYF	TGTGCCAGCAGCCGCACGACAGGGATGGCCTACGAGCAGTACTTC
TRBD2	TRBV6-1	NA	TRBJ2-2	CATREGTINTGELFF	TGTGCCACCAGAGAAGGGACTATCAACACCGGGGAGCTGTTTTTT
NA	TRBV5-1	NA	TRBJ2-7	CASSLLGSYEQYF	TGCGCCAGCAGCTTGCTCGGCTCCTACGAGCAGTACTTC
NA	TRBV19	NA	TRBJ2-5	CASSMHGNQETQYF	TGTGCCAGTAGTATGCATGGAAACCAAGAGACCCAGTACTTC
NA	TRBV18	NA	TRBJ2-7	CASSPHLYEQYF	TGTGCCAGCTCACCCCACCTTTACGAGCAGTACTTC
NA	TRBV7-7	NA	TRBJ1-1	CASSVDRNTEAFF	TGTGCCAGCAGCGTAGACAGGAACACTGAAGCTTTCTTT
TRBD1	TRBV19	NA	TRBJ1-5	CASSFRPGQGSNQPQHF	TGTGCCAGTAGTTTCCGCCCGGGACAGGGGAGCAATCAGCCCCAGCATTTT
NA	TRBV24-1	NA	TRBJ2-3	CATSDPTFSDTQYF	TGTGCCACCAGTGATCCCACGTTCTCAGATACGCAGTATTTT
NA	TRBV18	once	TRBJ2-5	CASSPRGLETQYF	TGTGCCAGCTCACCACGGGGGCTGGAGACCCAGTACTTC
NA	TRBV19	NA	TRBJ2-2	CASRRQSNTGELFF	TGTGCCAGTAGGAGACAGTCGAACACCGGGGAGCTGTTTTTT
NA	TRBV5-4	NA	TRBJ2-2	CASGGLNTGELFF	TGTGCCAGTGGGGGACTTAACACCGGGGAGCTGTTTTTT
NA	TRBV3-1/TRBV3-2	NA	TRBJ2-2	CASSPPDRANTGELFF	TGTGCCAGCAGCCCGCCGGACCGAGCGAACACCGGGGAGCTGTTTTTT
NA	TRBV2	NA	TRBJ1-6	CASTGQRYNSPLHF	TGTGCCAGCACAGGACAGCGGTATAATTCACCCCTCCACTTT
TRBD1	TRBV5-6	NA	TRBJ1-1	CASSLGTGGLNTEAFF	TGTGCCAGCAGCTTGGGGACAGGGGGATTGAACACTGAAGCTTTCTTT
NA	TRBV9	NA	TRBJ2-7	CASSSEDGSYEQYF	TGTGCCAGCAGCTCCGAGGACGGTTCCTACGAGCAGTACTTC
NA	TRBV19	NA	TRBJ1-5	CASRFGAQLYQPQHF	TGTGCCAGTAGATTCGGGGCCCAATTATATCAGCCCCAGCATTTT
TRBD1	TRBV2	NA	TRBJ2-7	CASSDYRGAYEQYF	TGTGCCAGCAGTGATTACAGGGGAGCCTACGAGCAGTACTTC
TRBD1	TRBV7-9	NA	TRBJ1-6	CASSLINTGQGSHSPLHF	TGTGCCAGCAGCTTAATTAATACGGGACAGGGAAGTCATTCACCCCTCCACTTT
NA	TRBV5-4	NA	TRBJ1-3	CASSVETVPSGNTIYF	TGTGCCAGCAGCGTGGAGACCGTCCCCTCTGGAAACACCATATATTTT
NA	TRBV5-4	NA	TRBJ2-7	CASSWGATYEQYF	TGTGCCAGCAGCTGGGGGGCCACCTACGAGCAGTACTTC
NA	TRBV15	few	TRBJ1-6	CATSRDRGYNSPLHF	TGTGCCACCAGCAGAGATAGGGGATATAATTCACCCCTCCACTTT